Sequencing of this T cell receptor beta chain was carried out in a study of memory CD4+ T cells and cytomegalovirus serostatus. Methods used by the authors: Out-of-frame sequences were removed, leaving some 2 million distinct TCRbeta sequences. TCRdb keeps only in-frame clones here, not all; method: immunoSEQ multiplex PCR. The DNA was the basis for D and trimming; V, J and clone size are from that table. The sample has approximately 47,000 clones, around 80% seen once. Single viable CD3+CD4+CD8-CD45RO+ cells were sorted as the memory CD4+ T cells. Donors' CMV status reflects serum IgG against pp150, pp28, p38, p52. The V end was cut by 4 bases, the J end by 0 bases, with 13 bases between. Germline V lookup: CDR1 MGHDK, CDR2 SYGVNS. The CDR3 has 15 residues.

The chain joins TRBV25-1 to TRBJ2-7; D gene uncertain. Sample: memory CD4+ T cells from blood. The sequence came from an adult in good health and CMV-seronegative. The CDR3 DNA is TGTGCCAGCAGTGGCACCAGAATCCCCTCCTACGAGCAGTACTTC. This translates into CASSGTRIPSYEQYF.